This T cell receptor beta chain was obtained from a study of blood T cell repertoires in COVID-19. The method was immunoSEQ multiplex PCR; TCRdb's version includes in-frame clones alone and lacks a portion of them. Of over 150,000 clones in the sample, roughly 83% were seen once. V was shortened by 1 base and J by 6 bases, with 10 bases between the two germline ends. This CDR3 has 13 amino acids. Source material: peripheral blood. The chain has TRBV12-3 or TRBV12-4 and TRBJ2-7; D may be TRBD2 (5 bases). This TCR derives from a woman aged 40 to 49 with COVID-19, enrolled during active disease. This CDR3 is CASSLGGLLEQYF. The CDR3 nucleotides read TGTGCCAGCAGTTTAGGAGGGCTCCTCGAGCAGTACTTC.